The TCR beta chain under discussion was sequenced for a study of blood T cell repertoires in COVID-19 (dated by TCRdb to 2019 to 2021). Study-level background: The collaborator samples originated in the United States, Italy and Spain and spanned the acute and convalescent phases of COVID-19. Samples came from the ongoing ImmuneRACE study (first 160 participants) plus 1,254 subjects from 6 global collaborators. Subjects who had been exposed to COVID-19, were actively infected with it, or had recovered from it provided the deeply sampled blood TCRbeta repertoires that made up the dataset. The sample metadata nearly always contained a de-identified subject ID, COVID-19 status, age in years and sex. Where available, HLA class I and class II types were obtained from metadata supplied by the sample provider rather than from assay-based typing. The prospective study material was composed of cDNA or gDNA derived from T cells, B-cell-depleted T cells, or PBMCs. The repertoires were made available in a free public database intended to serve as a resource for research on the immune response to SARS-CoV-2.

TCRbeta CDR3 regions were amplified from genomic DNA using the immunoSEQ Assay, a bias-controlled multiplex PCR. In the paper's pipeline: Nucleated cell counts per sample were estimated from amplification of reference gene primers within the assay. To quantify the absolute abundance of each unique TCRbeta CDR3 rearrangement, sequence reads were collapsed and filtered. For each sample, productive Simpson clonality was calculated as the square root of Simpson's diversity index over productive rearrangements. TCRdb took over this immuneACCESS table, retaining in-frame rearrangements with V and J assigned. Such tables are incomplete; in checked studies, under half of the missing clones stem from an unresolved V gene, and the remainder is unexplained. V and J calls and clone size are as listed in that table; D and trimming were resolved from the DNA. The sample records fewer than 300,000 clones, roughly 80% of which are singletons. The top ten hold more than 1.1% of the sample.

Broad study findings and their caveats: The quantity of clinical and demographic metadata differed by source and by participant and was supplied without curation.

As to this clone: No antigen is known for it. No base quality values were provided; no much bigger clone lies one nucleotide off.

The CDR3 goes from the cysteine to the phenylalanine over 17 residues. Just CDR3 DNA is preserved here, 51 bases in frame from base 1. From a lookup of the germline V gene, CDR1 and CDR2 are SGHRS and YFSETQ. Ends trimmed: V by 1 base, J by 0 bases; bases unmatched to a gene: 7. At one collaborating source in Seattle, patients were enrolled during active infection and were followed longitudinally through the course of disease. Collaborating institutions collected whole blood in K2EDTA tubes following their own protocols. Collaborator samples were shipped for TCRbeta analysis as frozen whole blood, isolated PBMCs, or DNA extracted from either sample type.

The sequence came from a human donor with COVID-19, enrolled during active disease. The donor label of this sample is uncertain. Sequenced input: peripheral blood. The receptor chain draws on TRBV5-1 and TRBJ2-4, with 7 central nucleotides matching TRBD2. The CDR3 is CASSLSSSGIAKNIQYF. The nucleotides read TGCGCCAGCAGCTTGTCGTCTAGCGGTATAGCCAAAAACATTCAGTACTTC.